These T cell receptor beta chains were read from a single sample in a study of metastatic and nonmetastatic thyroid tumors. TCRdb reprocessed the PCR reads via MiXCR. The repertoire holds about 25,000 clones, with more than 15% as singletons. The sample comprised blood. Receptors were obtained from a male donor with papillary thyroid cancer or a benign thyroid nodule (not recorded which). Some clones in this sample may be carry-over from other donors' samples. Each CDR3 is given with its conserved first and last residue. A D gene is named only where the DNA matches it firmly. Clone size is not always given. Where it is, it says once, few, many or a class for expanded clones.

CDR3 protein | CDR3 DNA | clone size | J gene | D gene | V gene
CASSEADSRYNSPLHF | TGTGCCAGCAGTGAGGCGGACAGCAGATATAATTCACCCCTCCACTTT | few | TRBJ1-6 | NA | TRBV6-1
CASSHGTSGRAGWETQYF | TGTGCCAGCAGCCACGGGACTAGCGGTAGGGCCGGGTGGGAGACCCAGTACTTC | NA | TRBJ2-5 | TRBD2 | TRBV11-2
CASSIEPGGMFQPQHF | TGTGCCAGTAGTATAGAGCCAGGGGGGATGTTTCAGCCCCAGCATTTT | many | TRBJ1-5 | TRBD1 | TRBV19
CANSETPSEQYF | TGTGCCAACAGTGAGACGCCTTCAGAGCAGTACTTC | few | TRBJ2-7 | NA | TRBV25-1
CASSLQGSYNEQFF | TGTGCCAGCAGCCTCCAGGGGTCCTACAATGAGCAGTTCTTC | many | TRBJ2-1 | NA | TRBV11-2
CSATPPGLPRGYEQYF | TGCAGTGCTACTCCCCCGGGACTCCCACGGGGTTACGAGCAGTACTTC | NA | TRBJ2-7 | NA | TRBV20-1
CASSLNRGYDQPQHF | TGTGCCAGCAGTCTGAACAGGGGGTACGATCAGCCCCAGCATTTT | many | TRBJ1-5 | TRBD1 | TRBV27
CASSSGQGSTEAFF | TGTGCCAGCAGTTCGGGACAGGGTAGCACTGAAGCTTTCTTT | medium-sized | TRBJ1-1 | TRBD1 | TRBV6-2/TRBV6-3
CASSWDTQYF | TGTGCCAGCAGTTGGGATACGCAGTATTTT | many | TRBJ2-3 | NA | TRBV25-1
CASSTTGLTEAFF | TGTGCCAGCAGCACCACAGGGCTCACTGAAGCTTTCTTT | many | TRBJ1-1 | NA | TRBV9
CASSLIPTGTTLGNEQFF | TGTGCCAGCAGCTTAATTCCCACCGGGACAACCCTGGGGAATGAGCAGTTCTTC | many | TRBJ2-1 | NA | TRBV7-3
CASSPTRAGQYEQYF | TGCGCCAGCAGTCCCACACGGGCAGGACAATACGAGCAGTACTTC | many | TRBJ2-7 | NA | TRBV4-1
CASSLVQDSPLHF | TGTGCCAGCAGCTTAGTACAGGATTCACCCCTCCACTTT | NA | TRBJ1-6 | NA | TRBV7-2
CASSRALEAQETQYF | TGTGCCAGCAGCCGTGCCCTCGAGGCCCAAGAGACCCAGTACTTC | many | TRBJ2-5 | NA | TRBV7-8
CASSRDSSNYGYTF | TGCGCCAGCAGCCGGGACAGTTCTAACTATGGCTACACCTTC | NA | TRBJ1-2 | TRBD1 | TRBV5-1